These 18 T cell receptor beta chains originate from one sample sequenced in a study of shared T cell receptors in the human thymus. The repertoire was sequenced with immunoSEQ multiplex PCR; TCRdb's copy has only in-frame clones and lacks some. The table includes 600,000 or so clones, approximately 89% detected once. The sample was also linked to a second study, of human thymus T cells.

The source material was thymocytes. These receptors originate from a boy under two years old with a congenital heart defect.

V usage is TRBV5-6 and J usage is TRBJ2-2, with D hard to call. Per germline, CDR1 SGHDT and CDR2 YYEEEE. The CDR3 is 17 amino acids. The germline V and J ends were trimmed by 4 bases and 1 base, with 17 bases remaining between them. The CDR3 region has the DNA TGTGCCAGCAGCCCTGCATACGGGTCAAAGAACACCGGGGAGCTGTTTTTT. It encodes CASSPAYGSKNTGELFF.

In nucleotides, the CDR3 is TGTGCCAGCAGGTCTAGCGGGGGGCAGGATACGCAGTATTTT. This translates into CASRSSGGQDTQYF. This chain uses TRBV7-2 with TRBJ2-3; 11 nucleotides line up with TRBD2. With 6 bases clipped from V and 6 bases from J, the junction kept 5 bases outside the gene matches. CDR1 and CDR2 (germline): SGHTA, FQGNSA. The CDR3 sequence is 14 residues long.

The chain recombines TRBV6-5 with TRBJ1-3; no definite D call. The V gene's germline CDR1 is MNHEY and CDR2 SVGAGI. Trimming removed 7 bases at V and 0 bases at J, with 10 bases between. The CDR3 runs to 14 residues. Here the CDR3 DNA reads TGTGCCAGCAAAAGTAGAAGCTCTGGAAACACCATATATTTT. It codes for CASKSRSSGNTIYF.

CDR3 nucleotide sequence: TGTGCCAGCAGGGCCCCGGGACTAGCGGGAGTCTGGACCTACAATGAGCAGTTCTTC. This encodes CASRAPGLAGVWTYNEQFF. The chain links TRBV28 to TRBJ2-1, with TRBD2 identical over 14 bases. The germline CDR1 and CDR2 sequences are MDHEN and SYDVKM. J lost 2 bases, V lost 6 bases, and 12 bases had no gene match. This CDR3 has 19 amino acids.

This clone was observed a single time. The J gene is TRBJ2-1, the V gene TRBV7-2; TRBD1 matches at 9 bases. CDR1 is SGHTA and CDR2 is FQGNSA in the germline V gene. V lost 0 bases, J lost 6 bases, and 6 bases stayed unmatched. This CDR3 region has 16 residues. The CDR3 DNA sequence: TGTGCCAGCAGCTTAGCGGGACAGGGCGCCTCCAATGAGCAGTTCTTC. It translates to CASSLAGQGASNEQFF.

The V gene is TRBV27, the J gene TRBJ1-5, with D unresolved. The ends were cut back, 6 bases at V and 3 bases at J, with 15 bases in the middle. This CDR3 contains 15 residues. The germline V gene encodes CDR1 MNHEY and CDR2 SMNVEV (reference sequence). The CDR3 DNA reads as TGTGCCAGCAGGGCGGGCTCCGAGTCCAATCAGCCCCAGCATTTT. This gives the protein CASRAGSESNQPQHF.

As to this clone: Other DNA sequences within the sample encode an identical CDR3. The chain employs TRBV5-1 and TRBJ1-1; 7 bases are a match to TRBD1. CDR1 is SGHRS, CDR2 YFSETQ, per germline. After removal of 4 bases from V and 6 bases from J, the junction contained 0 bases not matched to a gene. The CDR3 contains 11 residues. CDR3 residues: CASSTGAEAFF. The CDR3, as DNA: TGCGCCAGCAGCACAGGGGCTGAAGCTTTCTTT. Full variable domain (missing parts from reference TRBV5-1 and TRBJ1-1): KAGVTQTPRYLIKTRGQQVTLSCSPISGHRSVSWYQQTPGQGLQFLFEYFSETQRNKGNFPGRFSGRQFSNSRSEMNVSTLELGDSALYLCASSTGAEAFFGQGTRLTVV.

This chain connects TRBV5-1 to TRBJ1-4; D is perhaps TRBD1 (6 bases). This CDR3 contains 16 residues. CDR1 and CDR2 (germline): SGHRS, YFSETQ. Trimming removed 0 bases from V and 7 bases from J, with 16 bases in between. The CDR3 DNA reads TGCGCCAGCAGCTTGGTGGGGGCCGTAACGGGTGAAAAACTGTTTTTT. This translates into CASSLVGAVTGEKLFF.

This CDR3 is CASSRWGQQETQYF. CDR3 nucleotide sequence: TGTGCCAGCAGCCGATGGGGACAGCAAGAGACCCAGTACTTC. V gene TRBV6-5 combines with J gene TRBJ2-5; 7 bases agree with TRBD1. CDR1 and CDR2 (germline): MNHEY, SVGAGI. J gave up 2 bases and V 6 bases, and 6 bases lay outside the gene matches. This CDR3 has 14 amino acids.

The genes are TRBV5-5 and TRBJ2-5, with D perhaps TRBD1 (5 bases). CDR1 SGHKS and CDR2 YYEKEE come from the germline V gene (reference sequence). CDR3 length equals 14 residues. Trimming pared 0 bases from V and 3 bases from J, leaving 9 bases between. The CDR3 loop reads CASSLGQGEETQYF. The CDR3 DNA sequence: TGTGCCAGCAGCTTGGGGCAAGGGGAAGAGACCCAGTACTTC.

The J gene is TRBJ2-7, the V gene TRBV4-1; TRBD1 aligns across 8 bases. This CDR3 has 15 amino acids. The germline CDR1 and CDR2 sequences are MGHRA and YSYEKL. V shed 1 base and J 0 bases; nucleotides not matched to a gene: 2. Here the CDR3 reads CASSQVTGDSYEQYF. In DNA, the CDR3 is TGCGCCAGCAGCCAAGTGACAGGGGACTCCTACGAGCAGTACTTC.

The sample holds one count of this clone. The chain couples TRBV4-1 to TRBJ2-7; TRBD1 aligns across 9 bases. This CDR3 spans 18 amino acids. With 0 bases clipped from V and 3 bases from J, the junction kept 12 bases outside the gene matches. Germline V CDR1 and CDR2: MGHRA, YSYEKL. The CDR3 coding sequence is TGCGCCAGCAGCCAAGATCGGGAAACGGGACAGGGAGACTACGAGCAGTACTTC. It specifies CASSQDRETGQGDYEQYF.

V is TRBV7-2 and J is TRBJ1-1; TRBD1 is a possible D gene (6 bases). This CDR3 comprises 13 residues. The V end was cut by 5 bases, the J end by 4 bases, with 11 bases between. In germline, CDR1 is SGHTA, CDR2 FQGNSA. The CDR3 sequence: CASSLYRVTEAFF. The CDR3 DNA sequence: TGTGCCAGCAGCCTCTACAGGGTCACTGAAGCTTTCTTT.

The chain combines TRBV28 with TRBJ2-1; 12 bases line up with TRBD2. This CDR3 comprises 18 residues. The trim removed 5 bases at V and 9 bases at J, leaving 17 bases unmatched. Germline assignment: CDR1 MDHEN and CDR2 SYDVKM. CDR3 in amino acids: CASSERRTSGTQVREQFF. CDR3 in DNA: TGTGCCAGCAGTGAAAGACGGACTAGCGGGACCCAGGTGCGTGAGCAGTTCTTC.

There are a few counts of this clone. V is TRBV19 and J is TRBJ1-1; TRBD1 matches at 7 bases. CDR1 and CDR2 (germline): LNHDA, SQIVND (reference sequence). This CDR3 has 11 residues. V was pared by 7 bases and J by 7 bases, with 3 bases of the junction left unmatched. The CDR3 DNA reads TGTGCCAGTACCAGGACAGGTGAAGCTTTCTTT. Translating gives CASTRTGEAFF.

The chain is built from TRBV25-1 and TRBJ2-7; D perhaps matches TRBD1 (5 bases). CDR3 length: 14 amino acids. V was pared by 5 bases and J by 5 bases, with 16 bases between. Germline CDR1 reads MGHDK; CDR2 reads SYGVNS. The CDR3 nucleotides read TGTGCCAGCAGTAGGGGTAATGTCCGGGACGAGCAGTACTTC. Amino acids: CASSRGNVRDEQYF.

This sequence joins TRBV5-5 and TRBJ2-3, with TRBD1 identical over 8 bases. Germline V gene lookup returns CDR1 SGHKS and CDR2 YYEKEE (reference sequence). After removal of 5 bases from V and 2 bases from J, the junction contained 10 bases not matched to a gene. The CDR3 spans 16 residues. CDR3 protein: CASRKTGVHSTDTQYF. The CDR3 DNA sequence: TGTGCCAGCAGGAAGACAGGGGTACACTCCACAGATACGCAGTATTTT.

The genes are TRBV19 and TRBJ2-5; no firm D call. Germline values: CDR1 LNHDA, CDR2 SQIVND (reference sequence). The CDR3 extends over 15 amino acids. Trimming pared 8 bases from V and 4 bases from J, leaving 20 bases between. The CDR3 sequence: CASPLGQNDGETQYF. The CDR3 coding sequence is TGTGCCAGTCCCCTGGGCCAAAATGACGGAGAGACCCAGTACTTC.